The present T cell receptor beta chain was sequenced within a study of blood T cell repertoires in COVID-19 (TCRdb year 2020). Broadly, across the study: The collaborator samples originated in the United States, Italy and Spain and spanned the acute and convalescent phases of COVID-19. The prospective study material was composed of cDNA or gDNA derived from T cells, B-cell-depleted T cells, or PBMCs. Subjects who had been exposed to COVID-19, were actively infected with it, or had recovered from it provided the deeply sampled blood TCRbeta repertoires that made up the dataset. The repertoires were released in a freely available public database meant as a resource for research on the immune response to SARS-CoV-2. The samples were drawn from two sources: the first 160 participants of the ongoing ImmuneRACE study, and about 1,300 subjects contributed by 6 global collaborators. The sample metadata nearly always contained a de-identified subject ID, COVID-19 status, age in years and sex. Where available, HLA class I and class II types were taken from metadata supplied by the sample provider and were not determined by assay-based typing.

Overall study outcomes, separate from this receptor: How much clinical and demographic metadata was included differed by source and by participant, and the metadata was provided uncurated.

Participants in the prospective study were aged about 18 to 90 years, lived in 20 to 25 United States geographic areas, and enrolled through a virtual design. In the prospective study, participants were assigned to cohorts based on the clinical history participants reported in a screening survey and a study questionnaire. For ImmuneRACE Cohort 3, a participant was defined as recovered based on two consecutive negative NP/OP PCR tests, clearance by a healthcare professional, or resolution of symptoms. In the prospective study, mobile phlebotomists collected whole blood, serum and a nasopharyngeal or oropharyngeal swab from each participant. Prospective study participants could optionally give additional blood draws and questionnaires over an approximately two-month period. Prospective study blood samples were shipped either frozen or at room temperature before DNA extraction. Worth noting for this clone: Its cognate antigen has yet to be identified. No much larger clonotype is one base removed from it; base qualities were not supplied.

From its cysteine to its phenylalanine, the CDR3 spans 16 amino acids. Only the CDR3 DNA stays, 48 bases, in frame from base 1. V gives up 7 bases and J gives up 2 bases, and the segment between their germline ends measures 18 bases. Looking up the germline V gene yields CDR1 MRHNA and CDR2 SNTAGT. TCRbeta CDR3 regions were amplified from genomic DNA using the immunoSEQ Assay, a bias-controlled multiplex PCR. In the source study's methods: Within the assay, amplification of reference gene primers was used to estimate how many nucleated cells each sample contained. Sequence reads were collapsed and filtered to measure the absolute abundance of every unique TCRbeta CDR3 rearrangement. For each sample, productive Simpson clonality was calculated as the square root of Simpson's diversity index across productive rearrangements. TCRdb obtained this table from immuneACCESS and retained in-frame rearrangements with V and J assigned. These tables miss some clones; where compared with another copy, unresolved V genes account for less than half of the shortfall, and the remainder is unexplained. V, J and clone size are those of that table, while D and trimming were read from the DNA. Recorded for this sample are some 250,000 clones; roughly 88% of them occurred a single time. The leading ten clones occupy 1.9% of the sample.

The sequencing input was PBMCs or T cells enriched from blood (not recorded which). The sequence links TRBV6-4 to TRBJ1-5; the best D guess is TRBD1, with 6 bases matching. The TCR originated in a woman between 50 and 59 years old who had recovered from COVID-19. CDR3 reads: CASTLTGGSRNQPQHF. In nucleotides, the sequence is TGTGCCAGCACCCTGACTGGGGGCTCGCGCAATCAGCCCCAGCATTTT.